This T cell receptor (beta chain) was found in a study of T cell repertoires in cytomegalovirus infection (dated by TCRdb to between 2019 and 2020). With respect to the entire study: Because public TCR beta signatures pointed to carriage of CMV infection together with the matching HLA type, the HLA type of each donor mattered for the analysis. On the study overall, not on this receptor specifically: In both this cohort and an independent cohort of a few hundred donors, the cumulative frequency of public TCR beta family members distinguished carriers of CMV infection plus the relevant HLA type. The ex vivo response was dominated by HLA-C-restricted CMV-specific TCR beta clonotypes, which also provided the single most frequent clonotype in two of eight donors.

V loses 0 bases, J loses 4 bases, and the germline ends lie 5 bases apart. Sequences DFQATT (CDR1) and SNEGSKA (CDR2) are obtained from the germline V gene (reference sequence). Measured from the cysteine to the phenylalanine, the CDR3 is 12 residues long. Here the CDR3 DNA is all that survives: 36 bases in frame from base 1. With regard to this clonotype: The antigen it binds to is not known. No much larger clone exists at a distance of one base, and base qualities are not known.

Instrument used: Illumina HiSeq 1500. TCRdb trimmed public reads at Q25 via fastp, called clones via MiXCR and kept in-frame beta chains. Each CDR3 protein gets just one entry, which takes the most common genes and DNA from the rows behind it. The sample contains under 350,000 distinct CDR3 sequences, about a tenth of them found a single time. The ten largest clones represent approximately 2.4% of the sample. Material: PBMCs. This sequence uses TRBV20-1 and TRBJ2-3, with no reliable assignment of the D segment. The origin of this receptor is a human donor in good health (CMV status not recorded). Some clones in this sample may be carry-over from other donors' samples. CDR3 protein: CSARDQPDTQYF. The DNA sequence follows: TGCAGTGCTAGAGATCAGCCAGATACGCAGTATTTT.